The 26 T cell receptor beta chains reported below all come from one sample, sequenced in a study of T cell repertoires in ileal Crohn's disease. Time point given: neoterminal ileum biopsy at postoperative endoscopy, about 6 months after surgery. The protocol was immunoSEQ multiplex PCR, while the TCRdb copy is restricted to in-frame clones and leaves out a portion. The sample lists under 12,000 clones, over 60% occurring once. The sequenced sample consisted of ileal tissue. The receptors stem from an adult with Crohn's disease.

V is TRBV6-5 and J is TRBJ2-3, with 14 bases identical to TRBD2. V lost 6 bases and J lost 5; bases outside the gene matches: 4. CDR3 length equals 15 residues. CDR1 and CDR2 from the germline V gene are MNHEY and SVGAGI. The CDR3 protein is CASSLGLAGGDTQYF. For the CDR3, the DNA is TGTGCCAGCAGCCTCGGACTAGCGGGAGGAGATACGCAGTATTTT.

This clone was recorded a few times. This chain connects TRBV14 to TRBJ2-7; 9 bases are a match to TRBD1. Germline V CDR1 and CDR2: SGHDN, FVKESK. The CDR3 is 15 residues long. Trimming cost V 4 bases and J 3 bases; bases outside gene matches: 7. The CDR3 reads CASSPRTGAFYEQYF. The CDR3, as DNA: TGTGCCAGCAGCCCCCGGACAGGGGCTTTCTACGAGCAGTACTTC.

The table lists this clone with a few counts. The rearrangement joins TRBV6-1 to TRBJ2-7, with 7 positions matching TRBD2. Trimming took 10 bases from V and 2 from J; bases not matched to a gene: 5. The CDR3 length is 12 residues. Germline V gene data show CDR1 as MNHNS and CDR2 as SASEGT. CDR3 nucleotide sequence: TGTGCCACCAGGGACTATCCCTACGAGCAGTACTTC. It yields the protein CATRDYPYEQYF.

The chain carries TRBV7-8 and TRBJ1-5; a possible D gene is TRBD1 (5 bases). Germline lookup yields CDR1 SGHVS and CDR2 FQNEAQ. V dropped 1 base and J dropped 6 bases, with 13 bases sitting between them. The CDR3 runs to 15 residues. CDR3 sequence: CASSLGMGLGQPQHF. The DNA of the CDR3 is TGTGCCAGCAGCTTAGGTATGGGGCTGGGTCAGCCCCAGCATTTT.

The V call is TRBV30, the J call TRBJ2-7, with D maybe TRBD1 (6 bases). CDR1 and CDR2 from the germline V gene are GTSNPN and SVGIG (reference sequence). CDR3 length: 13 residues. V was clipped by 0 bases and J by 7 bases, with 13 bases between them. Here the CDR3 DNA reads TGTGCCTGGAGTGTATCCAGGGGCCTAGAGCAGTACTTC. As protein: CAWSVSRGLEQYF.

The rearrangement joins TRBV18 to TRBJ1-1; 11 nucleotides match TRBD1. After removal of 4 bases from V and 1 base from J, the junction contained 8 bases not matched to a gene. Germline values: CDR1 KGHSH, CDR2 LQKENI. The CDR3 sequence is 17 residues long. CDR3 nucleotide sequence: TGTGCCAGCTCACTCAAGCCGGGACAGGGGGAGAACACTGAAGCTTTCTTT. Protein product: CASSLKPGQGENTEAFF.

Notes on this clone: Other DNA sequences of this sample code for an identical CDR3. J is TRBJ2-4 and V is TRBV5-1, with D perhaps TRBD2 (6 bases). V shed 0 bases and J shed 4 bases, with 11 bases lying between them. Germline V lookup: CDR1 SGHRS, CDR2 YFSETQ. The CDR3 extends over 15 amino acids. The CDR3 nucleotides are TGCGCCAGCAGCTTGGATGGAGGGACGAAAAACATTCAGTACTTC. Translating gives CASSLDGGTKNIQYF.

This clone has just a few counts. The genes are TRBV9 and TRBJ2-2, with 12 positions matching TRBD2. The CDR3 is 19 amino acids. CDR1 and CDR2 (germline): SGDLS, YYNGEE. The junction had 13 bases not matched to a gene; V was cut back by 2 bases and J by 5 bases. For the CDR3, the DNA is TGTGCCAGCAGCGTCGTTCCTTTGATGACTAGCGGGGGAACCGGGGAGCTGTTTTTT. Encoded protein: CASSVVPLMTSGGTGELFF.

This clone showed up just once. This chain uses TRBV18 with TRBJ2-3; 7 bases agree with TRBD2. The V segment lost 2 bases and the J segment 1 base; nucleotides outside the gene matches: 0. Germline loops: CDR1 KGHSH, CDR2 LQKENI. This CDR3 has 14 residues. The CDR3 region is CASSPGGGTDTQYF. CDR3 bases: TGTGCCAGCTCACCAGGGGGGGGCACAGATACGCAGTATTTT.

The rearrangement uses TRBV9 and TRBJ2-5; 15 bases are shared with TRBD2. Germline loops: CDR1 SGDLS, CDR2 YYNGEE. V lost 0 bases, J lost 4 bases, and 7 bases stayed unmatched. This CDR3 contains 18 residues. DNA of the CDR3: TGTGCCAGCAGCGTAGGGGGACTAGCGGGAGGTAGGCGAGAGACCCAGTACTTC. Translating gives CASSVGGLAGGRRETQYF.

The rearrangement uses TRBV7-2 and TRBJ1-4; 7 bases match TRBD1. With 4 bases clipped from V and 8 bases from J, the junction kept 10 bases outside the gene matches. Germline V gene sequence: CDR1 SGHTA, CDR2 FQGNSA. The CDR3 spans 15 residues. Here the CDR3 reads CASSWTTGQYEKLFF. CDR3 DNA: TGTGCCAGCAGCTGGACGACAGGGCAATACGAAAAACTGTTTTTT.

The chain couples TRBV15 to TRBJ1-1, with 7 bases aligning to TRBD1. V shed 0 bases, J shed 5 bases, and the junction held 6 bases outside the gene matches. Germline CDR1 and CDR2: LNHNV and YYDKDF (reference sequence). This CDR3 has 15 amino acids. The CDR3 reads CATSRDRAGGTEAFF. The CDR3 coding sequence is TGTGCCACCAGCAGAGATCGGGCAGGGGGAACTGAAGCTTTCTTT.

J is TRBJ1-5 and V is TRBV7-2, with D unclear. Germline CDR1 is SGHTA and CDR2 is FQGNSA. This CDR3 has 16 amino acids. V was shortened by 2 bases and J by 2 bases, with 13 bases between the two germline ends. CDR3 bases: TGTGCCAGCAGCTTAATGTCGGGAATCGGCAATCAGCCCCAGCATTTT. This sequence encodes CASSLMSGIGNQPQHF.

Regarding this clone: At the DNA level, this CDR3 is encoded by other sequences in the same sample as well. This chain connects TRBV18 to TRBJ1-1; TRBD1 is a possible D gene (5 bases). With 5 bases removed from V and 1 base from J, the gap between germline ends came to 8 bases. Germline V gene lookup returns CDR1 KGHSH and CDR2 LQKENI. This CDR3 is 13 amino acids long. CDR3 DNA sequence: TGTGCCAGCTCATCTGGACAGAACACTGAAGCTTTCTTT. Translating it yields CASSSGQNTEAFF.

The chain carries TRBV30 and TRBJ2-7, with 7 nucleotides matching TRBD2. This CDR3 has 11 residues. The germline V gene has CDR1 GTSNPN and CDR2 SVGIG (reference sequence). CDR3 nucleotide sequence: TGTGTGGGCGGGAGAGGCTACGAGCAGTACTTC. Encoded protein: CVGGRGYEQYF.

The chain is built from TRBV5-1 and TRBJ2-2, with 10 bases that match TRBD1. CDR3 size: 15 residues. The V gene end was trimmed by 5 bases and the J gene end by 4 bases; junction bases not matched to a gene: 5. Germline CDR1 and CDR2: SGHRS and YFSETQ. CDR3 sequence (DNA): TGCGCCAGCAGGGTTGGGGACAGGGGCACCGGGGAGCTGTTTTTT. Protein: CASRVGDRGTGELFF.

The chain has TRBV28 and TRBJ1-2; D is perhaps TRBD1 (5 bases). The CDR3 has 12 residues. Germline CDR1 reads MDHEN; CDR2 reads SYDVKM. V shed 2 bases and J shed 5 bases, with 6 bases lying between them. CDR3 DNA sequence: TGTGCCAGCAGTTTACCAGGGTATGGCTACACCTTC. This sequence encodes CASSLPGYGYTF.

This clone was seen just once. V is TRBV28 and J is TRBJ2-2; perhaps TRBD2 as D (5 bases). The CDR3 loop spans 12 amino acids. The V gene lost 6 bases and the J gene lost 8 bases, with 10 bases spanning the gap. Per germline, CDR1 MDHEN and CDR2 SYDVKM. CDR3 loop: CASRRAPGELFF. The CDR3 DNA reads as TGTGCCAGCAGGAGGGCCCCGGGGGAGCTGTTTTTT.

This clone has a single count. The rearrangement uses TRBV9 and TRBJ2-1; TRBD2 agrees at 9 bases. The CDR3 is 14 amino acids. Trimming cost V 4 bases and J 4 bases; bases outside gene matches: 3. Looked up from germline, CDR1 is SGDLS and CDR2 is YYNGEE. The DNA for the CDR3 is TGTGCCAGCAGCCCGCTAGCGGGGTACAATGAGCAGTTCTTC. Translating gives CASSPLAGYNEQFF.

The rearrangement uses TRBV30 and TRBJ1-2, with 7 bases identical to TRBD1. The CDR3 contains 14 residues. With 2 bases clipped from V and 2 bases from J, the junction kept 5 bases outside the gene matches. Per germline, CDR1 GTSNPN and CDR2 SVGIG (reference sequence). DNA for the CDR3: TGTGCCTGGAGTTCGACAGGGTGGAACTATGGCTACACCTTC. Translating it yields CAWSSTGWNYGYTF. The variable domain in full, with the rest retrieved from reference TRBV30 and TRBJ1-2, is SQTIHQWPATLVQPVGSPLSLECTVEGTSNPNLYWYRQAAGRGLQLLFYSVGIGQISSEVPQNLSASRPQDRQFILSSKKLLLSDSGFYLCAWSSTGWNYGYTFGSGTRLTVV.

This clone occurred once. The chain combines TRBV7-8 with TRBJ2-5, with D perhaps TRBD2 (5 bases). The CDR3 totals 13 residues. The germline V and J ends were trimmed by 2 bases and 4 bases, with 8 bases remaining between them. Looked up from germline, CDR1 is SGHVS and CDR2 is FQNEAQ. CDR3 sequence reads: CASSLWRAETQYF. The CDR3 DNA reads TGTGCCAGCAGCTTATGGCGGGCAGAGACCCAGTACTTC.

This chain links TRBV18 with TRBJ1-2; tentative D call: TRBD1 (6 bases). Trimming shortened V by 3 bases and J by 2 bases, and 10 bases separated the two germline ends. The CDR3 extends over 14 amino acids. The V gene's germline CDR1 is KGHSH and CDR2 LQKENI. The CDR3 nucleotides read TGTGCCAGCTCACCGTCAGGGGTCAACTATGGCTACACCTTC. The encoded protein is CASSPSGVNYGYTF.

The CDR3, as DNA: TGTGCCATCAGCGACGGGGACAGCTCCTACAATGAGCAGTTCTTC. It specifies CAISDGDSSYNEQFF. The rearrangement links TRBV10-3 to TRBJ2-1; TRBD1 agrees at 7 bases. The trim removed 6 bases at V and 0 bases at J, leaving 5 bases unmatched. Per germline, CDR1 ENHRY and CDR2 SYGVKD. The CDR3 runs 15 residues.

This chain links TRBV6-5 with TRBJ2-7, with D unresolved. Germline lookup yields CDR1 MNHEY and CDR2 SVGAGI. This CDR3 comprises 15 residues. V lost 0 bases and J lost 0, with 9 bases in between. The CDR3 here is CASSYSAGYSYEQYF. CDR3 DNA sequence: TGTGCCAGCAGTTACTCTGCCGGTTACTCCTACGAGCAGTACTTC.

This clone was counted a single time. The chain links TRBV19 to TRBJ1-5; the match to TRBD1 covers 8 bases. The V segment lost 6 bases and the J segment 2 bases; nucleotides outside the gene matches: 6. Germline V gives CDR1 LNHDA, CDR2 SQIVND (reference sequence). The CDR3 sequence is 15 residues long. CDR3 in amino acids: CASRDRGGGNQPQHF. The CDR3 DNA sequence: TGTGCCAGTAGAGACAGGGGAGGGGGCAATCAGCCCCAGCATTTT.

Concerning this clone itself: This specimen includes other DNA sequences encoding the same CDR3. The V call is TRBV6-6, the J call TRBJ1-5, with 10 bases fitting TRBD1. After removal of 5 bases from V and 5 bases from J, the junction contained 3 bases not matched to a gene. The length of the CDR3 is 14 residues. The germline CDR1 and CDR2 sequences are MNHNY and SVGAGI (reference sequence). CDR3 protein: CASSRQGADQPQHF. The CDR3 bases are TGTGCCAGCAGTCGACAGGGGGCTGATCAGCCCCAGCATTTT.